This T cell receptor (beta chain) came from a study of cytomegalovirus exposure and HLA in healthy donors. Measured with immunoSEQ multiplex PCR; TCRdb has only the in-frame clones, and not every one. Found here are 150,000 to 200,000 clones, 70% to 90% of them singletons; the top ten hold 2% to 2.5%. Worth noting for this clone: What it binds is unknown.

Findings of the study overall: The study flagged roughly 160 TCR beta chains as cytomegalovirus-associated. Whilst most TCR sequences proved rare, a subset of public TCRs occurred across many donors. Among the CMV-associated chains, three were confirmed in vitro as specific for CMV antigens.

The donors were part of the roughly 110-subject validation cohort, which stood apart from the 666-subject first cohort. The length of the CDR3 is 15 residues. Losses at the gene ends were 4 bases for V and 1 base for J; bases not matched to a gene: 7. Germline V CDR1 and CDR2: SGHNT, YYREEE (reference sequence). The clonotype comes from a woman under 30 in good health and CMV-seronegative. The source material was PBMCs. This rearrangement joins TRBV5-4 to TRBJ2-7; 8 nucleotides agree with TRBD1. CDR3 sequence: CASSRQGLSSYEQYF. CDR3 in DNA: TGTGCCAGCAGCAGACAGGGGCTATCTTCCTACGAGCAGTACTTC.